The entry below gives a single T cell receptor beta chain sequence along with its context. Its antigen is undetermined. This entry comes from a study of monozygotic twins with inflammatory bowel disease. Study-level findings and limits: By inverse Simpson index, TCRbeta diversity was lower in IBD patients than in healthy co-twins. Distinct T cell subtypes could not be told apart. The study supported no single strong signal or clonotype linked to IBD.

cDNA was made in eight separate reactions per sample. TCRdb re-analyzed the 5' RACE reads; it lists each CDR3 protein once, without DNA. The listing records approximately 400,000 distinct CDR3 sequences. Germline CDR1 reads DFQATT; CDR2 reads SNEGSKA (reference sequence). The CDR3 contains 13 residues. This chain links TRBV20-1 with TRBJ2-7; TCRdb's D call, TRBD2, is unchecked because there is no DNA. This clonotype originated in a human donor with ulcerative colitis or Crohn's disease, or a healthy co-twin of an affected twin (not recorded which). The sequenced material came from blood. This chain's CDR3 is CSASASGGYEQYF.